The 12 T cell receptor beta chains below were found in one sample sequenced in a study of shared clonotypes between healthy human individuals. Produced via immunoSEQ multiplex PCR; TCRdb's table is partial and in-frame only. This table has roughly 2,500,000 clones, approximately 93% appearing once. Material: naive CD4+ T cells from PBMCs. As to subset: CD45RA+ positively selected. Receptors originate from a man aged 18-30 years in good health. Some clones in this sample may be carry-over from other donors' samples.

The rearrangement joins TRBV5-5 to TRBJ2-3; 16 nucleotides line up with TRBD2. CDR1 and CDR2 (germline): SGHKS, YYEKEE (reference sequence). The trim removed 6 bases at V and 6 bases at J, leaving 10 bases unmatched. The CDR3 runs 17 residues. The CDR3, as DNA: TGTGCCAGCAACCTGGGACTAGCGGGAGGGCCGTCGGATACGCAGTATTTT. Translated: CASNLGLAGGPSDTQYF.

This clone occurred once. The CDR3 region is CASSPPKEADWGTEAFF. The CDR3, as DNA: TGTGCCAGCAGCCCCCCAAAAGAGGCAGATTGGGGCACTGAAGCTTTCTTT. The chain has TRBV4-2 and TRBJ1-1, with unresolved D. The V and J ends lost 4 bases and 4 bases respectively, with 22 bases between them. CDR3 length: 17 residues. Looked up from germline, CDR1 is LGHNA and CDR2 is YNFKEQ.

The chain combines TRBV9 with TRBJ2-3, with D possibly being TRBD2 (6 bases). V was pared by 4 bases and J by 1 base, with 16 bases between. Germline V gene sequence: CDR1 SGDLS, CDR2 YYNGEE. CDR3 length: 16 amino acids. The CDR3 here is CASSPRRDLGTDTQYF. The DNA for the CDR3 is TGTGCCAGCAGCCCTAGGCGGGACTTAGGCACAGATACGCAGTATTTT.

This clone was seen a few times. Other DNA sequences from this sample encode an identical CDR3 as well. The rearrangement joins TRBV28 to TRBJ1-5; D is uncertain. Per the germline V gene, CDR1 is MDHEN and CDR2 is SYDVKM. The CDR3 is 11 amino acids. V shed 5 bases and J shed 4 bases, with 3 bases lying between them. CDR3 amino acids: CASSRNQPQHF. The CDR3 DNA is TGTGCCAGCAGTCGAAATCAGCCCCAGCATTTT.

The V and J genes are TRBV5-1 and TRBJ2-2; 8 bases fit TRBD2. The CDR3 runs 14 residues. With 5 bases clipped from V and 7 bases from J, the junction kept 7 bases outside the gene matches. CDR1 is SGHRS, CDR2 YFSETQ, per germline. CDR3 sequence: CASRAGGGNGELFF. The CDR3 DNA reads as TGCGCCAGCAGGGCGGGAGGAGGAAACGGGGAGCTGTTTTTT. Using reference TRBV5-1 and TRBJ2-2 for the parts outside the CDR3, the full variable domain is KAGVTQTPRYLIKTRGQQVTLSCSPISGHRSVSWYQQTPGQGLQFLFEYFSETQRNKGNFPGRFSGRQFSNSRSEMNVSTLELGDSALYLCASRAGGGNGELFFGEGSRLTVL.

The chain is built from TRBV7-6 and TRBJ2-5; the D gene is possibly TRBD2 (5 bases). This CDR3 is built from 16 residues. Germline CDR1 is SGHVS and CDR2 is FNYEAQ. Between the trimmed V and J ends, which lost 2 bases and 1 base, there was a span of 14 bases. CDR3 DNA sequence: TGTGCCAGCAGCTTAAGGCGGGCGGTAGTCCAAGAGACCCAGTACTTC. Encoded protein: CASSLRRAVVQETQYF.

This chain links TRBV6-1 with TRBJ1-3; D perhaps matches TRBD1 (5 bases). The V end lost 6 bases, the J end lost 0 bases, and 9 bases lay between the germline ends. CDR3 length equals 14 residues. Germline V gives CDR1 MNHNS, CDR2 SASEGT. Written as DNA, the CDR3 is TGTGCCAGCAGGGGGCGGTTCTCTGGAAACACCATATATTTT. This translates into CASRGRFSGNTIYF.

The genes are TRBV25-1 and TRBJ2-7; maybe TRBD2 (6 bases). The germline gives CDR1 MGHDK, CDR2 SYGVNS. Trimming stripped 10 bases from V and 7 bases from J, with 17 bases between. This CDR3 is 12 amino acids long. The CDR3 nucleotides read TGTGCCACCGGACGGGGGTTGGGTGAGCAGTACTTC. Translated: CATGRGLGEQYF.

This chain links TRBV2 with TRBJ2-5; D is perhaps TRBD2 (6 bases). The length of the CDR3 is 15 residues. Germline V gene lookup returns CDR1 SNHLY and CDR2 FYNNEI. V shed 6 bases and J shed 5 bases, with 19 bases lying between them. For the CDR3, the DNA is TGTGCCAGCAGCTCTGACCACGGGAGCGCGGAGACCCAGTACTTC. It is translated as CASSSDHGSAETQYF.

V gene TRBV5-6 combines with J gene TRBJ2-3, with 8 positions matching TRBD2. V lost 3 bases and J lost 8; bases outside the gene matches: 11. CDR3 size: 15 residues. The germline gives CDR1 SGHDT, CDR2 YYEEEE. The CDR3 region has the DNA TGTGCCAGCAGCTCAATAGCGGGGACCCTTGTTACGCAGTATTTT. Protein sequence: CASSSIAGTLVTQYF.

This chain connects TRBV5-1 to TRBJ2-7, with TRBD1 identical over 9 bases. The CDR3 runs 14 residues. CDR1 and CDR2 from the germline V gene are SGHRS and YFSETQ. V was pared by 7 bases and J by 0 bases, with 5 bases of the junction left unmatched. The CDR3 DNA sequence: TGCGCCAGCCGCTCGGGACAGGGCTCCTACGAGCAGTACTTC. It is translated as CASRSGQGSYEQYF. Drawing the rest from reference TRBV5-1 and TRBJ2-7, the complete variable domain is KAGVTQTPRYLIKTRGQQVTLSCSPISGHRSVSWYQQTPGQGLQFLFEYFSETQRNKGNFPGRFSGRQFSNSRSEMNVSTLELGDSALYLCASRSGQGSYEQYFGPGTRLTVT.

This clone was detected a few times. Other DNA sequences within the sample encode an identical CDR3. CDR3 nucleotide sequence: TGTGCCAGTAGGCGGAATAGCAATCAGCCCCAGCATTTT. It encodes CASRRNSNQPQHF. The V call is TRBV19, the J call TRBJ1-5; D unresolved. Trimming removed 6 bases at V and 0 bases at J, with 6 bases between. This CDR3 is 13 amino acids long. From germline, CDR1 is LNHDA and CDR2 SQIVND (reference sequence).